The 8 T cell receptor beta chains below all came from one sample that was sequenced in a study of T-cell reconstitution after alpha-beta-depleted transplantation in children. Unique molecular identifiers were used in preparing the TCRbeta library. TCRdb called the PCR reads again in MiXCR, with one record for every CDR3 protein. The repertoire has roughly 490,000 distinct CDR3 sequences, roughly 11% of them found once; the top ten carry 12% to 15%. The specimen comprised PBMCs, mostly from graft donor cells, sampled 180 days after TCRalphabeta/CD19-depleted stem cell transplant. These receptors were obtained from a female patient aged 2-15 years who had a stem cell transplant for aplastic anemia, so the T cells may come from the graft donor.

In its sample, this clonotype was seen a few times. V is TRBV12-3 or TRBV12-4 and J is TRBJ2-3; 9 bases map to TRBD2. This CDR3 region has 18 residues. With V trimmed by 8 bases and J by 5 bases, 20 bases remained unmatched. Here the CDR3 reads CASSPRALAGDGRDTQYF. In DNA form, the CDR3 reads TGTGCCAGCTCCCCTCGGGCCTTAGCGGGAGATGGAAGAGATACGCAGTATTTT.

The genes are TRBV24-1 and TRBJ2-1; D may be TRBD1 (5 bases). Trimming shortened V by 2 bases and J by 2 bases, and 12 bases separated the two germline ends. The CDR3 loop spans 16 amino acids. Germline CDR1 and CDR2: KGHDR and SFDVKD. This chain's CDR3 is CATSDSAGPTYNEQFF. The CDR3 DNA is TGTGCCACCAGTGATTCAGCAGGGCCCACCTACAATGAGCAGTTCTTC.

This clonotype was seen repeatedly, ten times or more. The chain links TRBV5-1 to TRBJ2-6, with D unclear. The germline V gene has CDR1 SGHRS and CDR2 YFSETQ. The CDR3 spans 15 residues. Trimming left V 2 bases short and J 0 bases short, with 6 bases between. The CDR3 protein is CASSFSVSGANVLTF. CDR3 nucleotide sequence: TGCGCCAGCAGCTTCAGTGTCTCTGGGGCCAACGTCCTGACTTTC.

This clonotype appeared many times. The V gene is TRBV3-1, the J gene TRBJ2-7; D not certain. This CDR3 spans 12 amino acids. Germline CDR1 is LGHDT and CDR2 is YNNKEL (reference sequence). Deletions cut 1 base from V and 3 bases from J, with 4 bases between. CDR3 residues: CASSQGSYEQYV. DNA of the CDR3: TGTGCCAGCAGCCAAGGCAGCTACGAGCAGTACGTC.

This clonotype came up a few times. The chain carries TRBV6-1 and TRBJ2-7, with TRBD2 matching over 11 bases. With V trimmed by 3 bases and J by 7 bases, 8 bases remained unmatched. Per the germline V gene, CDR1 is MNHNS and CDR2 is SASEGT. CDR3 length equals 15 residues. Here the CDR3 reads CASSEGLAALREQYF. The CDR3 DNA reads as TGTGCCAGCAGTGAGGGACTAGCGGCCCTGAGAGAGCAGTACTTC.

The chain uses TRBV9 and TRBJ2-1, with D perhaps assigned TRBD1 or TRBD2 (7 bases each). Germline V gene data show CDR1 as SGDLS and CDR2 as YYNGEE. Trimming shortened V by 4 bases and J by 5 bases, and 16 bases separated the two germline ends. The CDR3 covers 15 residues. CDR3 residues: CASSRGGGQDNEQFF. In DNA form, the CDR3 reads TGTGCCAGCAGCCGGGGAGGGGGCCAGGACAATGAGCAGTTCTTC.

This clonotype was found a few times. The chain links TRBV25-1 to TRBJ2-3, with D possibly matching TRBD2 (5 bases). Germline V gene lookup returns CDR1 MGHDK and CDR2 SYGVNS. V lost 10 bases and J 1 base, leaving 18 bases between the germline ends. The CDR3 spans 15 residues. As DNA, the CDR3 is TGTGCCACCGAGGACTCGGAACGGCGCACAGATACGCAGTATTTT. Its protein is CATEDSERRTDTQYF.

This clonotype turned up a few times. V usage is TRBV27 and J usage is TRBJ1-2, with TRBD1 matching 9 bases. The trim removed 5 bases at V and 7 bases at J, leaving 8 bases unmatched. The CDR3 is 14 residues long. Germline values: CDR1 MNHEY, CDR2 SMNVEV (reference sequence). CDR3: CASSRDRGDSGYTF. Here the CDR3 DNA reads TGTGCCAGCAGTCGAGACAGGGGGGATAGTGGCTACACCTTC.